This TCR beta chain appears in the sequencing data of a study of shared clonotypes between healthy human individuals. General study results and limits: Represented genetic and exposure-history diversity was restricted by having few donors. Four donors had 5% to 6% of their naive CD4 clonotypes in common.

V gave up 1 base and J gave up 8 bases; unmatched junction bases: 8. In germline, CDR1 is SEHNR, CDR2 FQNEAQ (reference sequence). The CDR3 length is 15 residues. In the case of this clone: What it binds is unknown.

TCRdb keeps only in-frame clones here, not all; method: immunoSEQ multiplex PCR. The sample includes about 1 million clones, about 75% of them seen just once. The chain carries TRBV7-9 and TRBJ2-1; 7 positions match TRBD1. Material: memory CD4+ T cells sorted from blood. The subset was: CD45RA-negative fraction. This TCR came from a man aged 18 to 29 in good health. The CDR3 nucleotides are TGTGCCAGCAGCTTAGGTGGGGACAGCATCTATGAGCAGTTCTTC. It specifies CASSLGGDSIYEQFF.